This entry lists 18 T cell receptor beta chains sequenced from one sample in a study of blood T cell repertoires in COVID-19. Sequencing was performed with immunoSEQ multiplex PCR; in TCRdb, only in-frame clones are kept and a portion is missing. Here the sample spans a few hundred thousand clones, about 68% being singletons. Material for sequencing was peripheral blood. The receptors originated from a woman older than 75 with acute or convalescent COVID-19.

V is TRBV3-1 (or the pseudogene TRBV3-2) and J is TRBJ1-1; tentative D call: TRBD1 (6 bases). Germline CDR1 is LGHDT and CDR2 is YNNKEL (reference sequence). The V end was cut by 2 bases, the J end by 3 bases, with 16 bases between. The CDR3 has 16 residues. The chain's CDR3 is CASSQRLSKGDTEAFF. Here the CDR3 DNA reads TGTGCCAGCAGCCAACGTTTAAGCAAGGGGGACACTGAAGCTTTCTTT.

The chain recombines TRBV27 with TRBJ1-4, with TRBD1 as a possible D gene (5 bases). Germline values: CDR1 MNHEY, CDR2 SMNVEV (reference sequence). V dropped 3 bases and J dropped 7 bases, with 12 bases sitting between them. The CDR3 is made up of 14 amino acids. The CDR3 DNA sequence: TGTGCCAGCAGTTTTGCGGGGGTTGGTGAAAAACTGTTTTTT. It translates to CASSFAGVGEKLFF.

The rearrangement uses TRBV2 and TRBJ1-1, with D hard to call. Germline CDR1 and CDR2: SNHLY and FYNNEI. The CDR3 sequence is 12 residues long. Trimming pared 5 bases from V and 5 bases from J, leaving 9 bases between. The CDR3 is CASSLGKTEAFF. CDR3 DNA: TGTGCCAGCAGTTTGGGCAAAACTGAAGCTTTCTTT.

The J gene is TRBJ2-7, the V gene TRBV30, with 8 nucleotides matching TRBD1. V shed 1 base, J shed 1 base, and the junction held 12 bases outside the gene matches. Germline V gene data show CDR1 as GTSNPN and CDR2 as SVGIG (reference sequence). CDR3 size: 17 residues. CDR3 in amino acids: CAWSAFPGTGSSYEQYF. CDR3 DNA: TGTGCCTGGAGTGCCTTCCCCGGGACAGGCTCTTCCTACGAGCAGTACTTC.

The chain links TRBV10-1 to TRBJ2-7, with 12 nucleotides matching TRBD2. The CDR3 contains 14 residues. With 8 bases clipped from V and 5 bases from J, the junction kept 7 bases outside the gene matches. Germline loops: CDR1 WNHNN, CDR2 SYGVQD (reference sequence). CDR3 loop: CASSTSGRLHEQYF. CDR3 bases: TGCGCCAGCTCGACTAGCGGGAGACTGCACGAGCAGTACTTC.

In this sample, this clone turned up a few times. The chain couples TRBV15 to TRBJ2-2, with 9 bases aligning to TRBD1. CDR3 length equals 19 residues. CDR1 and CDR2 from the germline V gene are LNHNV and YYDKDF (reference sequence). V lost 2 bases to trimming and J lost 3 bases; unmatched junction nucleotides: 13. The CDR3 is CATSRRGMTGTGYTGELFF. The CDR3 DNA sequence: TGTGCCACCAGCAGAAGGGGGATGACCGGGACAGGGTACACCGGGGAGCTGTTTTTT.

The chain is built from TRBV9 and TRBJ2-7; no firm D call. Deletions cut 0 bases from V and 0 bases from J, with 7 bases between. The CDR3 has 14 amino acids. Germline V gives CDR1 SGDLS, CDR2 YYNGEE. Here the CDR3 reads CASSVVAVSYEQYF. The CDR3 DNA reads TGTGCCAGCAGCGTAGTGGCGGTCTCCTACGAGCAGTACTTC.

This clone has a single count. The V gene is TRBV7-6, the J gene TRBJ2-1; 8 nucleotides line up with TRBD2. Germline CDR1 SGHVS, CDR2 FNYEAQ. The ends lost 1 base at V and 7 bases at J; junction bases unmatched: 0. This CDR3 region has 13 residues. CDR3 amino acids: CASSLVAGNEQFF. The CDR3 nucleotides are TGTGCCAGCAGCTTAGTAGCGGGGAATGAGCAGTTCTTC.

This rearrangement joins TRBV5-4 to TRBJ2-7; a weak D match, TRBD1 (6 bases). The germline V gene encodes CDR1 SGHNT and CDR2 YYREEE (reference sequence). The CDR3 sequence is 13 residues long. Deletions cut 4 bases from V and 6 bases from J, with 14 bases between. The CDR3: CASSATRGGEQYF. The CDR3 nucleotides read TGTGCCAGCAGCGCAACCAGGGGTGGCGAGCAGTACTTC.

The chain is built from TRBV29-1 and TRBJ1-4; D call uncertain. Trimming took 6 bases from V and 3 from J, leaving 11 bases between them. Germline V gene data show CDR1 as SQVTM and CDR2 as ANQGSEA. This CDR3 has 13 residues. The CDR3 loop is CSVPAASNEKLFF. The CDR3 DNA reads TGCAGCGTCCCCGCGGCCTCTAATGAAAAACTGTTTTTT. Filled out from reference TRBV29-1 and TRBJ1-4, the complete variable domain reads SAVISQKPSRDICQRGTSLTIQCQVDSQVTMMFWYRQQPGQSLTLIATANQGSEATYESGFVIDKFPISRPNLTFSTLTVSNMSPEDSSIYLCSVPAASNEKLFFGSGTQLSVL.

This clone has just one count. Other nucleotide sequences in the sample specify the same CDR3. The V gene is TRBV29-1, the J gene TRBJ1-2; 7 positions match TRBD1. CDR1 is SQVTM and CDR2 is ANQGSEA in the germline V gene. This CDR3 comprises 12 residues. V shed 5 bases and J 2 bases; nucleotides not matched to a gene: 2. The CDR3 protein is CSVRQGNYGYTF. The CDR3, as DNA: TGCAGCGTTCGACAGGGCAACTATGGCTACACCTTC.

J is TRBJ1-2 and V is TRBV6-4; maybe TRBD1 (6 bases). Germline V gene lookup returns CDR1 MRHNA and CDR2 SNTAGT. The CDR3 is made up of 12 amino acids. V lost 10 bases to trimming and J lost 3 bases, with 12 bases between them. CDR3 bases: TGTGCCACCTCGACAGGAGACTATGGCTACACCTTC. This encodes CATSTGDYGYTF.

This chain uses TRBV6-5 with TRBJ2-1, with 7 bases matching TRBD1. Germline trimming cut 8 bases from V and 7 bases from J; bases unmatched to any gene: 8. CDR3 length: 13 residues. Germline V gene sequence: CDR1 MNHEY, CDR2 SVGAGI. The CDR3: CASRRQGSNEQFF. CDR3 bases: TGTGCCAGCCGCAGACAGGGTTCGAATGAGCAGTTCTTC.

This chain joins TRBV10-3 and TRBJ2-3, with 7 bases fitting TRBD2. The germline V gene has CDR1 ENHRY and CDR2 SYGVKD. With V trimmed by 4 bases and J by 2 bases, 6 bases remained unmatched. This CDR3 contains 15 residues. The CDR3 protein is CAISGGRGITDTQYF. Written as DNA, the CDR3 is TGTGCCATCAGTGGTGGGCGGGGGATCACAGATACGCAGTATTTT.

J is TRBJ2-7 and V is TRBV2, with a weak D call TRBD1 (6 bases). Germline CDR1 and CDR2: SNHLY and FYNNEI. V was cut by 6 bases and J by 6 bases, with 12 bases left in between. The CDR3 is 12 residues long. In DNA, the CDR3 is TGTGCCAGCAGCTCACAGGGAATCGAGCAGTACTTC. This codes for CASSSQGIEQYF. Together with reference TRBV2 and TRBJ2-7, the CDR3 gives the full variable domain: EPEVTQTPSHQVTQMGQEVILRCVPISNHLYFYWYRQILGQKVEFLVSFYNNEISEKSEIFDDQFSVERPDGSNFTLKIRSTKLEDSAMYFCASSSQGIEQYFGPGTRLTVT.

This chain connects TRBV5-6 to TRBJ1-2; the match to TRBD1 covers 7 bases. CDR1 is SGHDT and CDR2 is YYEEEE in the germline V gene. V was clipped by 5 bases and J by 3 bases; unmatched bases: 4. The CDR3 sequence is 13 residues long. CDR3 bases: TGTGCCAGCAGTAAGGGGGCGGACTATGGCTACACCTTC. Protein: CASSKGADYGYTF. The variable domain in full, with the rest retrieved from reference TRBV5-6 and TRBJ1-2, is DAGVTQSPTHLIKTRGQQVTLRCSPKSGHDTVSWYQQALGQGPQFIFQYYEEEERQRGNFPDRFSGHQFPNYSSELNVNALLLGDSALYLCASSKGADYGYTFGSGTRLTVV.

The chain combines TRBV19 with TRBJ1-2; 7 nucleotides align to TRBD1. V was pared by 6 bases and J by 4 bases, with 11 bases of the junction left unmatched. Germline-derived CDR1 and CDR2 are LNHDA and SQIVND (reference sequence). The CDR3 totals 15 residues. CDR3 in amino acids: CASRIGQERIYGYTF. For the CDR3, the DNA is TGTGCCAGTAGGATCGGACAGGAGCGTATCTATGGCTACACCTTC.

The gene calls are TRBV28 and TRBJ2-2, with 7 positions matching TRBD1. V trimming: 3 bases; J trimming: 5 bases; junction bases outside the gene matches: 0. Germline lookup yields CDR1 MDHEN and CDR2 SYDVKM. CDR3 length: 13 amino acids. CDR3 DNA: TGTGCCAGCAGTTTCAGGGGGACCGGGGAGCTGTTTTTT. Residues: CASSFRGTGELFF.